This T cell receptor (beta chain) was recovered during a study of control samples from healthy donors and cancer patients. Sequencing was performed with immunoSEQ multiplex PCR; in TCRdb, only in-frame clones are kept and a portion is missing. The sample consists of about 160,000 clones, roughly 95% of them appearing once. From germline, CDR1 is SGHAT and CDR2 FQNNGV. Trimming removed 7 bases at V and 4 bases at J, with 17 bases between. The CDR3 is 15 amino acids. This TCR came from a woman in her 30s in good health. This chain connects TRBV11-2 to TRBJ2-1; the D gene is possibly TRBD2 (5 bases). The sequenced sample was blood. The CDR3 sequence: CASNNPPGWYNEQFF. CDR3 in DNA: TGTGCCAGCAACAACCCGCCGGGGTGGTACAATGAGCAGTTCTTC.